This paragraph covers one T cell receptor beta chain sequence. The count of this clone is one. The target of this receptor is not known. There are no base qualities to consult, and no much larger clone falls within one base. This sample is part of a study of T cells in localized non-small cell lung cancer (dated by TCRdb to about 2020). About the study as a whole: T cell repertoires of 200 to 250 early-stage NSCLC patients were analyzed, with tumors being compared against uninvolved tumor-adjacent lungs. The cohort consisted of approximately 240 treatment-naive NSCLC patients whose localized lung tumors had been resected. The mean age of the NSCLC patients was about 64 years, with 130 or so men and around 110 women.

Study-wide conclusions, independent of this receptor: A median of 57 of the top 100 tumor clones turned up in the paired uninvolved adjacent lung, and approximately 30 of those clones also ranked among the top 100 of that same adjacent lung. Longer overall survival was associated with higher blood T cell density, whereas shorter survival was associated with higher adjacent-lung clonality. Because multi-region tumor sequencing was not done, intratumor heterogeneity could not be ruled out. Because the study design was exploratory, TCR variables were selected using unadjusted p-values without false-discovery rate correction. Uninvolved tumor-adjacent lung showed the highest T cell clonality, higher than tumor, which suggests more focused antigenic responses in the uninvolved tumor-adjacent lung.

At diagnosis, peripheral blood, uninvolved tumor-adjacent lung and tumor were collected and were preserved as a mix of fresh-frozen and FFPE material. For TCR repertoire profiling, the blood samples were analyzed as peripheral blood mononuclear cells. TCR beta CDR3 regions were sequenced from DNA using the immunoSEQ Assay. As for how the authors treated the data: To compute T cell density, TCR beta template counts were normalized to usable DNA, which was estimated by amplifying housekeeping genes. Richness was estimated using the preseqR package, with extrapolation to 400,000 templates for PBMC samples and to 120,000 templates for tissue samples. Clonality was taken to be one minus Pielou's evenness. Differential abundance testing on productive amino-acid clonotypes, with a minimum total count of 5 and an alpha of 0.1, was used to identify tissue-enriched TCRs. Repertoire overlap between compartments was quantified with the Jaccard Index and Morisita Overlap Index. GLIPH clustered TCR beta CDR3s with public tetramer-defined viral CDR3s; viral motifs required at least three viral sequences plus V-gene enrichment. TCRdb carries this immuneACCESS record with in-frame sequences only. Its versions omit some clonotypes, under half of them owing to an unresolved V gene in the studies checked, with the rest unexplained. V and J calls and clone size come straight from that table; D and trimming were deduced from the DNA. Across this sample there are about 34,000 clones, with about nine tenths seen only once. Around 4% of the sample belongs to the ten largest clones.

CDR1 and CDR2 are read off the germline V gene as MNHEY and SVGAGI. Including the terminal cysteine and phenylalanine, the CDR3 comprises 13 residues. The CDR3 DNA has 39 bases and is translated from base 1. V is reduced by 6 bases and J by 7 bases, leaving a spacing of 12 bases between them. This clonotype originated in a woman between 40 and 69 years old with stage I lung adenocarcinoma. The chain is encoded by TRBV6-5 joined to TRBJ2-2; the D gene is not confidently resolved. The source material was peripheral blood, sampled before any cancer treatment. The DNA sequence follows: TGTGCCAGCAGCCCCAAGGACGGCGGGGAGCTGTTTTTT. Translation gives CASSPKDGGELFF.